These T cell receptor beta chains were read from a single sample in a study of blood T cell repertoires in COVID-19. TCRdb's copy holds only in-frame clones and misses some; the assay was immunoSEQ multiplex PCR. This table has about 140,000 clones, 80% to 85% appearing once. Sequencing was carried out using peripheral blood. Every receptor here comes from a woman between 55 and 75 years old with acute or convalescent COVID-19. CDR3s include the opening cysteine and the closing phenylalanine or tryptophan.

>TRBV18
CASSWGQGADNEQFF
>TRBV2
CASSTARAGRGTDTQYF
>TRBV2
CASRAGGEKLFF
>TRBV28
CASSSLLRTGVKNYGYTF
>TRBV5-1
CASSLGGRVISGYTF
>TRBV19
CASSIRLVGGADTQYF
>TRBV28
CASSWGTGRNGELFF
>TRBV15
CATSGARGTSYNEQFF
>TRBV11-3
CASSSYRDYDNEQFF
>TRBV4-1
CASSQDEAGITYEQYF
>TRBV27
CASSLGTGGVLYEQYF
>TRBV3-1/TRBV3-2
CASSQDFTYGYTF
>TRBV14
CASSQGSVAIQYF
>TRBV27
CASRGGLQGQPQHF
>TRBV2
CASRESSYEQYF
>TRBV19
CASSMKANNYGYTF
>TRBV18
CASSLQGRDGNEQFF
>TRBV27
CASSYGGFRDGYTF
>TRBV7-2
CASSFSASGANRYEQYF
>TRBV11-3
CASSLVGGNYNEQFF
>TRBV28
CASSFSVSSGELFF
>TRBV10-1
CASSGEAGNEQFF
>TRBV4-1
CASSRGLVYEQFF
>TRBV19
CASGYSINRGLGNTIYF
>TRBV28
CASSFNLGSVLSGNTIYF
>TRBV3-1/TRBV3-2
CASSQGTEYGYTF
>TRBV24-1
CATSDPYPRTGGMETQYF
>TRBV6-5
CASSDHRGQPQHF